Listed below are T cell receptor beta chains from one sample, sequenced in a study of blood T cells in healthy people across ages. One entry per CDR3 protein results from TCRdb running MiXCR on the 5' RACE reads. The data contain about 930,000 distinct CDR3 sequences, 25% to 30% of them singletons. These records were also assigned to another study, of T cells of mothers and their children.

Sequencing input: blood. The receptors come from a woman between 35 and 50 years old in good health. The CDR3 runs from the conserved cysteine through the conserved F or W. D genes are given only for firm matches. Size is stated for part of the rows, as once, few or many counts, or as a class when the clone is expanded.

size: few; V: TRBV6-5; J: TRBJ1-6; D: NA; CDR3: CASSLPTGNSPLHF; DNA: TGTGCCAGCAGCCTTCCAACAGGGAATTCACCCCTCCACTTT
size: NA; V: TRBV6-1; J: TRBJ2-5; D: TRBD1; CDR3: CVSSRLQGGQETQYF; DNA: TGTGTCAGCAGTCGGCTACAGGGGGGTCAAGAGACCCAGTACTTC
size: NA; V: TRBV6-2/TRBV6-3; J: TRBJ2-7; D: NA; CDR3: CASRPHGGVSYEQYF; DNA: TGTGCCAGCAGGCCCCACGGGGGAGTCTCCTACGAGCAGTACTTC
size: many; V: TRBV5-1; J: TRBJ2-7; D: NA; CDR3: CASSLDTFVSPYEQYF; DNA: TGCGCCAGCAGCTTGGACACCTTCGTTAGCCCCTACGAGCAGTACTTC
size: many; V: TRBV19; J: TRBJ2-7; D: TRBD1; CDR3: CASSIGPGQTYEQYF; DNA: TGTGCCAGTAGTATCGGTCCGGGACAGACCTACGAGCAGTACTTC
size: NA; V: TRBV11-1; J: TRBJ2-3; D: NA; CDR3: CASSSFTSHLQYF; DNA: TGTGCCAGCAGCTCCTTTACTAGTCACCTGCAGTATTTT
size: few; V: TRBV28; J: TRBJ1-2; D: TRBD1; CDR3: CASKYRDRSYGYTF; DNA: TGTGCCAGCAAATACCGGGACAGGAGCTATGGCTACACCTTC
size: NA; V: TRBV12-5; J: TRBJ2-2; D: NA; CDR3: CASGTQVQHTGELFF; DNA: TGTGCTAGTGGGACGCAGGTCCAGCACACCGGGGAGCTGTTTTTT
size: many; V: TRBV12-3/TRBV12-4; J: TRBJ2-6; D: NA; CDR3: CASSLGLEDSGANVLTF; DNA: TGTGCCAGCAGTTTAGGCCTCGAGGACTCTGGGGCCAACGTCCTGACTTTC
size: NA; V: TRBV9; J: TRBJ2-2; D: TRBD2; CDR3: CASSGGLAGATGELFF; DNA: TGTGCCAGCAGTGGGGGACTAGCGGGGGCCACCGGGGAGCTGTTTTTT
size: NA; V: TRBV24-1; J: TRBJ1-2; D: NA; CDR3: CATSDLLQEGYTF; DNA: TGTGCCACCAGTGATTTACTACAAGAAGGCTACACCTTC
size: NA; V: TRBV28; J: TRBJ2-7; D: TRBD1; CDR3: CASSLPTGRSYERYF; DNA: TGTGCCAGCAGTTTACCGACAGGGCGGTCCTACGAGCGGTACTTC
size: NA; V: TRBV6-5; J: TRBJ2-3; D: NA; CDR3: CASSYGYRATDTQYF; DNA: TGTGCCAGCAGTTACGGGTACAGGGCGACAGATACGCAGTATTTT
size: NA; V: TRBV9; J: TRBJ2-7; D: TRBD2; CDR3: CASSVGGLAGGPPYEQYF; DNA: TGTGCCAGCAGCGTAGGGGGACTAGCGGGAGGGCCCCCATACGAGCAGTACTTC
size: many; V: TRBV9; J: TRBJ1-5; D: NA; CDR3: CASSAGQTSNQPQHF; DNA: TGTGCCAGCAGCGCCGGACAGACGAGCAATCAGCCCCAGCATTTT
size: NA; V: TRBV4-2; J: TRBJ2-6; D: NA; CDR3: CASSPRDPSSGANVLTF; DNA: TGTGCCAGCAGCCCACGGGACCCGAGCTCTGGGGCCAACGTCCTGACTTTC
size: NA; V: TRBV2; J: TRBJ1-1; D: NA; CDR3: CASSELENTEAFF; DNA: TGTGCCAGCAGTGAACTGGAAAACACTGAAGCTTTCTTT
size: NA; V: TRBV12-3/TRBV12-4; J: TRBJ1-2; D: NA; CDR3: CASSSTRDTLSPNYGYTF; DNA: TGTGCCAGCAGTTCAACGCGGGACACCCTCAGCCCTAACTATGGCTACACCTTC
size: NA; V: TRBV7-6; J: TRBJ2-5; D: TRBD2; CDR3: CASSLVPSGLAGAPQPQETQYF; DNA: TGTGCCAGCAGCTTAGTCCCCTCCGGACTAGCGGGGGCCCCTCAACCACAAGAGACCCAGTACTTC
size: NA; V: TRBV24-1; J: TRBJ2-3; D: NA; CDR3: CATSDSRLASTDTQYF; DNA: TGTGCCACCAGTGATTCACGTCTAGCTAGCACAGATACGCAGTATTTT
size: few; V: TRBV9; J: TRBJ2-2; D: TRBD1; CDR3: CASSVRQGDTGELFF; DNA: TGTGCCAGCAGCGTCCGACAGGGGGACACCGGGGAGCTGTTTTTT
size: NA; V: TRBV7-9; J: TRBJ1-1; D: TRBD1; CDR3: CASSPRPGQGARAMNTEAFF; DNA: TGTGCCAGCAGCCCCCGGCCGGGACAGGGGGCGAGGGCAATGAACACTGAAGCTTTCTTT
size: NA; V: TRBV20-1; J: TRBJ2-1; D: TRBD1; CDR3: CSARTGGSYNEQFF; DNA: TGCAGTGCTCGGACAGGGGGCTCCTACAATGAGCAGTTCTTC
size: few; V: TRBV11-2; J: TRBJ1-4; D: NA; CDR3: CASSFPGTYEKLFF; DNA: TGTGCCAGCAGCTTCCCCGGGACTTATGAAAAACTGTTTTTT
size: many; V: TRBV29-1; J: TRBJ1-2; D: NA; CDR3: CSVVTANYGYTF; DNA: TGCAGCGTTGTGACAGCTAACTATGGCTACACCTTC
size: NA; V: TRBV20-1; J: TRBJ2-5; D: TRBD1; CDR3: CSAGDRDTRETQYF; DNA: TGCAGTGCTGGAGACAGGGACACAAGGGAGACCCAGTACTTC
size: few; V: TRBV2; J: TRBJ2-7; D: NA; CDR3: CASCWDGAYEQYF; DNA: TGTGCCAGTTGCTGGGACGGAGCCTACGAGCAGTACTTC
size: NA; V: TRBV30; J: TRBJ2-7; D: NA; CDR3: CAWSPLQVGADEQYF; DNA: TGTGCCTGGAGTCCCCTGCAGGTCGGGGCCGACGAGCAGTACTTC
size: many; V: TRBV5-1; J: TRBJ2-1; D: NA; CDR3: CASSWGFQVGYNEQFF; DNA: TGCGCCAGCAGTTGGGGGTTTCAAGTAGGTTACAATGAGCAGTTCTTC
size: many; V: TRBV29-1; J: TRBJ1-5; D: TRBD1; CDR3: CSVGQGADQPQHF; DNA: TGCAGCGTTGGGCAGGGGGCAGATCAGCCCCAGCATTTT
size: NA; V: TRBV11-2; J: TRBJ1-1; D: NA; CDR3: CASSLDLVPGRTEAFF; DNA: TGTGCCAGCAGCTTAGATTTGGTCCCGGGCAGGACTGAAGCTTTCTTT
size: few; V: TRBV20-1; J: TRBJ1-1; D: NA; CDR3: CSGPSASAEAFF; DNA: TGCAGTGGCCCGAGCGCCTCCGCTGAAGCTTTCTTT
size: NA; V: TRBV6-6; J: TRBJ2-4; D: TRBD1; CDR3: CASRPGTGYLAKNIQYF; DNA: TGTGCCAGCAGGCCAGGGACAGGGTATCTAGCCAAAAACATTCAGTACTTC
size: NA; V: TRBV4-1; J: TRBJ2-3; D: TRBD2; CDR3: CACSQVAGGLDTQYF; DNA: TGCGCCTGCAGCCAAGTAGCGGGGGGGCTAGATACGCAGTATTTT
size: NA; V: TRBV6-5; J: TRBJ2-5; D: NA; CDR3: CASSYKGQQETQYF; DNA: TGTGCCAGCAGTTACAAGGGACAACAAGAGACCCAGTACTTC
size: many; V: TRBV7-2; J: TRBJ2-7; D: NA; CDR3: CASSLFQGSYEQYF; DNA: TGTGCCAGCAGCTTATTTCAGGGCTCCTACGAGCAGTACTTC
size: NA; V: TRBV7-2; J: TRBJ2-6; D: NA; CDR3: CASTLLRTDSGVNVLTF; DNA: TGTGCCAGCACACTACTCCGGACAGACTCTGGGGTCAACGTCCTGACTTTC
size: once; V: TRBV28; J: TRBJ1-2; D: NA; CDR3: CAGSLLFSYGYTF; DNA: TGTGCCGGCAGTTTATTGTTCAGCTATGGCTACACCTTC
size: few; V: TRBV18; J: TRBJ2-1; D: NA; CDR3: CASSPMEEQFF; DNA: TGTGCCAGCTCACCTATGGAAGAGCAGTTCTTC
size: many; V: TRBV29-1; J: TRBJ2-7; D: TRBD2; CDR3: CSYVGGTSGGSFYEQYF; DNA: TGCAGCTATGTGGGGGGGACTAGCGGGGGGTCATTCTACGAGCAGTACTTC
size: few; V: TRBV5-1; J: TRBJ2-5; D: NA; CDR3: CASSRGPTQETQYF; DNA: TGCGCCAGCAGCCGGGGACCAACCCAAGAGACCCAGTACTTC
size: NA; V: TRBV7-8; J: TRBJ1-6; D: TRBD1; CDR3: CASSLATGGTANSPLHF; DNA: TGTGCCAGCAGCCTCGCCACGGGCGGGACAGCTAATTCACCCCTCCACTTT
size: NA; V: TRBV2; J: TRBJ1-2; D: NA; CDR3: CASINNYGYTF; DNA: TGTGCCAGCATTAATAACTATGGCTACACCTTC
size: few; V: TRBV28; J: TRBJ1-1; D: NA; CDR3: CASSFNLAVEAFF; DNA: TGTGCCAGCAGTTTCAATCTGGCCGTTGAAGCTTTCTTT
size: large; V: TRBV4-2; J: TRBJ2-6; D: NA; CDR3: CASSQEPGAGANVLTF; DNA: TGTGCCAGCAGCCAAGAACCAGGGGCTGGGGCCAACGTCCTGACTTTC
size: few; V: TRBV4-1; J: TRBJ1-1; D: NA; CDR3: CASSLAGTGATEAFF; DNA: TGCGCCAGCAGCTTAGCAGGAACCGGGGCCACTGAAGCTTTCTTT
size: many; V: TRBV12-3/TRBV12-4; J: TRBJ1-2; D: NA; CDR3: CASSFRGVANYGYTF; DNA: TGTGCCAGCAGTTTCCGAGGAGTCGCTAACTATGGCTACACCTTC